This is a list of T cell receptor beta chains from one sample in a study of cytomegalovirus exposure and HLA in healthy donors. The method was immunoSEQ multiplex PCR; TCRdb's version includes in-frame clones alone and lacks a portion of them. In the table there are roughly 100,000 clones, approximately 80% of which are singletons. Sequencing input: PBMCs. These receptors were taken from a man aged 25 to 40 in good health and CMV-seronegative. Both conserved end residues are part of each CDR3. A D gene is named only where the DNA matches it firmly. Not all rows give a size; the values are once, few, many and, for expanded clones, a class.

d_gene: NA
len: 13
v_gene: TRBV6-1
j_gene: TRBJ1-1
abundance: NA
CDR3nt: TGTGCCAGCAGGTCGGGGGGCCTCTTTGTAGCTTTCTTT
CDR3aa: CASRSGGLFVAFF

d_gene: NA
len: 13
v_gene: TRBV6-5
j_gene: TRBJ2-3
abundance: NA
CDR3nt: TGTGCCAGCAGCTCCTGGGGGGCAGATACGCAGTATTTT
CDR3aa: CASSSWGADTQYF

d_gene: TRBD2
len: 12
v_gene: TRBV29-1
j_gene: TRBJ2-1
abundance: NA
CDR3nt: TGCAGCGGGGGACTAGCGGACAATGAGCAGTTCTTC
CDR3aa: CSGGLADNEQFF

d_gene: TRBD1
len: 14
v_gene: TRBV27
j_gene: TRBJ1-1
abundance: few
CDR3nt: TGTGCCAGCAGTCCCCAGGGACAGAACACTGAAGCTCTCTTT
CDR3aa: CASSPQGQNTEALF

d_gene: TRBD2
len: 16
v_gene: TRBV9
j_gene: TRBJ2-7
abundance: NA
CDR3nt: TGTGCCAGCAGCGCCACTAGCGGGAGGGGCTGGGGAGAGCAGTACTTC
CDR3aa: CASSATSGRGWGEQYF

d_gene: NA
len: 15
v_gene: TRBV10-2
j_gene: TRBJ2-1
abundance: NA
CDR3nt: TGCGCCAGCAGTGATCAGGGTAATCTCGACAATGAGCAGTTCTTC
CDR3aa: CASSDQGNLDNEQFF

d_gene: TRBD1
len: 16
v_gene: TRBV6-5
j_gene: TRBJ2-3
abundance: NA
CDR3nt: TGTGCCAGCAGTTACCAAATGACAGGGGCCGAGGCTACGCAGTATTTT
CDR3aa: CASSYQMTGAEATQYF

d_gene: NA
len: 12
v_gene: TRBV28
j_gene: TRBJ2-5
abundance: NA
CDR3nt: TGTGCCAGCAGACAGGGCGGGGAGACCCAGTACTTC
CDR3aa: CASRQGGETQYF

d_gene: TRBD1
len: 16
v_gene: TRBV5-1
j_gene: TRBJ2-7
abundance: NA
CDR3nt: TGCGCCAGCAATAACGGTCCGGGACAGGGATCCTACGAGCAGTACTTC
CDR3aa: CASNNGPGQGSYEQYF

d_gene: NA
len: 15
v_gene: TRBV29-1
j_gene: TRBJ2-7
abundance: NA
CDR3nt: TGCAGCGTTGAAGTTGCGGGCTCCCGACCCTACGAGCAGTACTTC
CDR3aa: CSVEVAGSRPYEQYF

d_gene: NA
len: 14
v_gene: TRBV19
j_gene: TRBJ1-2
abundance: NA
CDR3nt: TGTGCCAGTAGTATCGCCAGTCCCTGGTATGGCTACACCTTC
CDR3aa: CASSIASPWYGYTF

d_gene: NA
len: 16
v_gene: TRBV5-4
j_gene: TRBJ2-1
abundance: NA
CDR3nt: TGTGCCAGCACCCAGGTGGCAGGAAGGTTCCAAAATGAGCAGTTCTTC
CDR3aa: CASTQVAGRFQNEQFF

d_gene: NA
len: 15
v_gene: TRBV9
j_gene: TRBJ2-3
abundance: NA
CDR3nt: TGTGCCAGCAGCGGAGGGGGTGCCAGCACAGATACGCAGTATTTT
CDR3aa: CASSGGGASTDTQYF

d_gene: NA
len: 14
v_gene: TRBV10-3
j_gene: TRBJ1-1
abundance: NA
CDR3nt: TGTGCCATCAGTGGGCAGGGGAGGAACACTGAAGCTTTCTTT
CDR3aa: CAISGQGRNTEAFF

d_gene: NA
len: 15
v_gene: TRBV2
j_gene: TRBJ1-2
abundance: NA
CDR3nt: TGTGCCAGCAGCCCCCTCCGGGACACCGGCTATGGCTACACCTTC
CDR3aa: CASSPLRDTGYGYTF

d_gene: TRBD1
len: 14
v_gene: TRBV7-9
j_gene: TRBJ1-1
abundance: few
CDR3nt: TGTGCCAGCGAAAGCCGGGACAGGGGTTCTGAAGCTTTCTTT
CDR3aa: CASESRDRGSEAFF

d_gene: NA
len: 15
v_gene: TRBV9
j_gene: TRBJ1-2
abundance: NA
CDR3nt: TGTGCCAGCAGCGGACAAGGTGCTTTGGGCTATGGCTACACCTTC
CDR3aa: CASSGQGALGYGYTF

d_gene: NA
len: 18
v_gene: TRBV5-6
j_gene: TRBJ2-5
abundance: NA
CDR3nt: TGTGCCAGCAGCCCCGGCGAAGCGGAGAGAGATCTCCAAGAGACCCAGTACTTC
CDR3aa: CASSPGEAERDLQETQYF

d_gene: TRBD1
len: 13
v_gene: TRBV5-5
j_gene: TRBJ2-7
abundance: NA
CDR3nt: TGTGCCAGTCATCGGACAGGGGGCTACGAGCAGTACTTC
CDR3aa: CASHRTGGYEQYF

d_gene: TRBD1
len: 15
v_gene: TRBV11-2
j_gene: TRBJ2-7
abundance: NA
CDR3nt: TGTGCCAGCAGAGTAGTACAGGGGACCTCCTACGAGCAGTACTTC
CDR3aa: CASRVVQGTSYEQYF

d_gene: NA
len: 17
v_gene: TRBV27
j_gene: TRBJ2-1
abundance: NA
CDR3nt: TGTGCCAGCAGCGGAAATTGGGGGGACGGCGGTGGCGATGAGCAGTTCTTC
CDR3aa: CASSGNWGDGGGDEQFF

d_gene: TRBD1
len: 14
v_gene: TRBV5-4
j_gene: TRBJ2-1
abundance: NA
CDR3nt: TGTGCCAGCACCGACAGGGGGGGGTACAATGAGCAGTTCTTC
CDR3aa: CASTDRGGYNEQFF

d_gene: NA
len: 14
v_gene: TRBV5-4
j_gene: TRBJ1-1
abundance: once
CDR3nt: TGTGCCAGCAGATTGGAGGCAGGGGCTACTGAAGCTTTCTTT
CDR3aa: CASRLEAGATEAFF

d_gene: TRBD2
len: 15
v_gene: TRBV4-1
j_gene: TRBJ2-1
abundance: NA
CDR3nt: TGCGCCAGCAGCCAAGCGGGAGGTGCCTACAATGAGCAGTTCTTC
CDR3aa: CASSQAGGAYNEQFF

d_gene: TRBD1
len: 15
v_gene: TRBV12-5
j_gene: TRBJ2-5
abundance: once
CDR3nt: TGTGCTAGTGGTTTGGTACAGGGGATGACGGAGACCCAGTACTTC
CDR3aa: CASGLVQGMTETQYF

d_gene: TRBD1
len: 17
v_gene: TRBV4-3
j_gene: TRBJ2-7
abundance: few
CDR3nt: TGCGCCAGCAGCCAAGAATTGTCGGGACAGGGGTTCTACGAGCAGTACTTC
CDR3aa: CASSQELSGQGFYEQYF

d_gene: TRBD2
len: 16
v_gene: TRBV4-2
j_gene: TRBJ2-1
abundance: few
CDR3nt: TGTGCCAGCAGCCAAGACGTGACCGGGGGGTCCGATGAGCAGTTCTTC
CDR3aa: CASSQDVTGGSDEQFF

d_gene: NA
len: 14
v_gene: TRBV7-6
j_gene: TRBJ2-7
abundance: few
CDR3nt: TGTGCCAGCAGCTTAGATCCGGGCTCCTACGAGCAGTACTTC
CDR3aa: CASSLDPGSYEQYF

d_gene: NA
len: 14
v_gene: TRBV27
j_gene: TRBJ1-5
abundance: NA
CDR3nt: TGTGCCAGAAAAGGGGAGGTTAGCAATCAGCCCCAGCATTTT
CDR3aa: CARKGEVSNQPQHF

d_gene: NA
len: 13
v_gene: TRBV4-1
j_gene: TRBJ2-3
abundance: once
CDR3nt: TGCGCCAGCAGCAGAGGAGACACAGATACGCAGTATTTT
CDR3aa: CASSRGDTDTQYF

d_gene: TRBD1
len: 16
v_gene: TRBV6-6
j_gene: TRBJ2-7
abundance: few
CDR3nt: TGTGCCAGCAGTATGGGTGGGGACAGGGGGCCCTACGAGCAGTACTTC
CDR3aa: CASSMGGDRGPYEQYF

d_gene: NA
len: 15
v_gene: TRBV4-3
j_gene: TRBJ1-3
abundance: NA
CDR3nt: TGCGCCAGCAGCCAGGAGCAGCAATCTGGAAACACCATATATTTT
CDR3aa: CASSQEQQSGNTIYF

d_gene: TRBD2
len: 15
v_gene: TRBV4-1
j_gene: TRBJ2-3
abundance: once
CDR3nt: TGCGCCAGCAGCCGCACTAGCGGGGGGGCAGATACGCAGTATTTT
CDR3aa: CASSRTSGGADTQYF

d_gene: NA
len: 16
v_gene: TRBV5-6
j_gene: TRBJ1-2
abundance: NA
CDR3nt: TGTGCCAGCAGCTTGCCCTTGGGCGGGACTAACTATGGCTACACCTTC
CDR3aa: CASSLPLGGTNYGYTF

d_gene: TRBD2
len: 16
v_gene: TRBV2
j_gene: TRBJ2-5
abundance: NA
CDR3nt: TGTGCCAGCAGTGAAACTAGCGGAGGGGTGGGAGAGACCCAGTACTTC
CDR3aa: CASSETSGGVGETQYF

d_gene: NA
len: 14
v_gene: TRBV9
j_gene: TRBJ2-1
abundance: few
CDR3nt: TGTGCCAGCAGCGTAGAGGTTAACGGGGGTGAGCAGTTCTTC
CDR3aa: CASSVEVNGGEQFF

d_gene: NA
len: 16
v_gene: TRBV4-1
j_gene: TRBJ1-5
abundance: NA
CDR3nt: TGCGCCAGCAGCCAAGAAGTGGGCCTTAGCAATCAGCCCCAGCATTTT
CDR3aa: CASSQEVGLSNQPQHF

d_gene: TRBD1
len: 15
v_gene: TRBV5-1
j_gene: TRBJ1-6
abundance: NA
CDR3nt: TGCGCCAGCAGCTTGGCCGGGACAGAGAATTCACCCCTCCACTTT
CDR3aa: CASSLAGTENSPLHF

d_gene: TRBD1
len: 15
v_gene: TRBV9
j_gene: TRBJ1-4
abundance: NA
CDR3nt: TGTGCCAGCAGCGTGAGACAGGGAGCTAATGAAAAACTGTTTTTT
CDR3aa: CASSVRQGANEKLFF

d_gene: NA
len: 16
v_gene: TRBV9
j_gene: TRBJ2-1
abundance: NA
CDR3nt: TGTGCCAGCAGCGCGTCTCGGGGGTACCGCTACAATGAGCAGTTCTTC
CDR3aa: CASSASRGYRYNEQFF

d_gene: NA
len: 12
v_gene: TRBV4-1
j_gene: TRBJ2-7
abundance: few
CDR3nt: TGCGCCAGCAGCCAAGATCCCTACGAGCAGTACTTC
CDR3aa: CASSQDPYEQYF

d_gene: NA
len: 16
v_gene: TRBV6-6
j_gene: TRBJ2-7
abundance: once
CDR3nt: TGTGCCAGCAGTTACCTGAGACCGACAAGCTCCTACGAGCAGTACTTC
CDR3aa: CASSYLRPTSSYEQYF

d_gene: NA
len: 15
v_gene: TRBV6-6
j_gene: TRBJ2-7
abundance: NA
CDR3nt: TGTGCCAGCAGTTACTCGGTCGAGAGCTCCTACGAGCAGTACTTC
CDR3aa: CASSYSVESSYEQYF

d_gene: NA
len: 12
v_gene: TRBV9
j_gene: TRBJ2-5
abundance: NA
CDR3nt: TGTGCCAGCAGCTATCGAGGAGAGACCCAGTACTTC
CDR3aa: CASSYRGETQYF

d_gene: NA
len: 14
v_gene: TRBV6-4
j_gene: TRBJ2-2
abundance: NA
CDR3nt: TGTGCCAGCAGTGACTCCCAGTCCCCCGGGGAGCTGTTTTTT
CDR3aa: CASSDSQSPGELFF